This section outlines one T cell receptor (beta chain) sequence together with its context. This CDR3 has 21 residues. In germline, CDR1 is SGHVS, CDR2 FNYEAQ. Trimming took off 5 bases at V and 4 bases at J, with 35 bases between the two ends. The data originate from a study of blood T cells in healthy people across ages. A J-beta primer mix and a sample-barcoded 5' primer were used in a second PCR of roughly 6 to 11 cycles. From the 5' RACE reads, TCRdb called clonotypes with MiXCR, one entry per CDR3 protein. Of 850,000 to 1,000,000 distinct CDR3 sequences in the sample, roughly 51% were seen once. V and J are TRBV7-6 and TRBJ2-5; D may be TRBD1 (6 bases). Sequencing was carried out using blood. This sequence originates from a woman aged 60-75 years in good health. The DNA of the CDR3 is TGTGCCAGCAGCAACCGGGACAAGGGTAACCAGGTGGCCCTTCGAGGAGAGACCCAGTACTTC. This encodes CASSNRDKGNQVALRGETQYF.